This T cell receptor beta chain was profiled in a study of blood T cell repertoires in COVID-19. Only in-frame clones appear in the TCRdb table, and some are missing; sequencing was by immunoSEQ multiplex PCR. The data hold 150,000 or so clones, with about 72% observed a single time. The CDR3 is made up of 13 amino acids. V was clipped by 6 bases and J by 6 bases, with 12 bases between them. Germline V gene data show CDR1 as MNHEY and CDR2 as SVGAGI. This chain connects TRBV6-5 to TRBJ1-5, with D perhaps TRBD1 (5 bases). The receptor's source is a woman in her 70s with acute or convalescent COVID-19. The sequenced material came from peripheral blood. CDR3 DNA: TGTGCCAGCAGGGGGGGATTGGGTCAGCCCCAGCATTTT. As protein: CASRGGLGQPQHF.